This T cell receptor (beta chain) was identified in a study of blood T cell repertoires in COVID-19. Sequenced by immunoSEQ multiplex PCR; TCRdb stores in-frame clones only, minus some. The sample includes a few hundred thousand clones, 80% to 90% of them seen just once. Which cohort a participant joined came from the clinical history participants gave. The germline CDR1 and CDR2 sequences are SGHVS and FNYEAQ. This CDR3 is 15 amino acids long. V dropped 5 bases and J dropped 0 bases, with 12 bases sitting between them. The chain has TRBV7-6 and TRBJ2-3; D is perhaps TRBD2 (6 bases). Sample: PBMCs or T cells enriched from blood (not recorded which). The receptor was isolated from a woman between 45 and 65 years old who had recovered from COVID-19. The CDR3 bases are TGTGCCAGCAGCCCCCGACTAGGGAGCACAGATACGCAGTATTTT. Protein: CASSPRLGSTDTQYF.